The 16 T cell receptor beta chains listed next were all sequenced from one sample in a study of control samples from healthy donors and cancer patients. The assay was immunoSEQ multiplex PCR, and TCRdb's table has in-frame clones only and misses some. The sample shows approximately 160,000 clones, approximately 94% of them seen only once. Sequencing used blood. The source is a woman younger than 35 in good health.

This sequence joins TRBV18 and TRBJ1-5, with D unclear. In germline, CDR1 is KGHSH, CDR2 LQKENI. Trimming stripped 6 bases from V and 0 bases from J, with 3 bases between. The CDR3 runs to 12 residues. CDR3 coding DNA: TGTGCCAGCTCGACTAGCAATCAGCCCCAGCATTTT. Its translation: CASSTSNQPQHF.

This rearrangement joins TRBV6-2 or TRBV6-3 to TRBJ2-7, with D uncertain. CDR3 length equals 12 residues. Trimming cost V 6 bases and J 4 bases, with 10 bases left between them. Germline V CDR1 and CDR2: MNHEY, SVGEGT. CDR3 sequence (DNA): TGTGCCAGCAGCCTACTGGGGTACGAGCAGTACTTC. This sequence encodes CASSLLGYEQYF.

This clone has just a few counts. The V call is TRBV9, the J call TRBJ1-5; D gene uncertain. The V gene's germline CDR1 is SGDLS and CDR2 YYNGEE. Deletions cut 7 bases from V and 5 bases from J, with 13 bases between. The CDR3 runs 13 residues. This chain's CDR3 is CASSASLDQPQHF. DNA of the CDR3: TGTGCCAGCTCGGCGAGTTTAGATCAGCCCCAGCATTTT.

J is TRBJ1-2 and V is TRBV28, with D hard to call. V was trimmed by 5 bases and J by 1 base, leaving 11 bases between them. Germline CDR1 is MDHEN and CDR2 is SYDVKM. This CDR3 has 14 amino acids. The CDR3 region is CASSLRHINYGYTF. The CDR3 DNA reads TGTGCCAGCAGTCTACGACATATTAACTATGGCTACACCTTC.

The chain couples TRBV6-2 or TRBV6-3 to TRBJ2-1, with 14 bases matching TRBD2. Germline CDR1 is MNHEY and CDR2 is SVGEGT. V trimming: 5 bases; J trimming: 4 bases; junction bases outside the gene matches: 7. The CDR3 length is 17 residues. The chain's CDR3 is CASSRGTSGGFYNEQFF. As DNA, the CDR3 is TGTGCCAGCAGTCGTGGGACTAGCGGGGGCTTTTACAATGAGCAGTTCTTC.

The chain joins TRBV2 to TRBJ1-3; TRBD1 matches 7 bases. The germline V gene has CDR1 SNHLY and CDR2 FYNNEI. With 3 bases clipped from V and 7 bases from J, the junction kept 9 bases outside the gene matches. This CDR3 contains 15 residues. CDR3: CASSDGGGVGNTIYF. The DNA of the CDR3 is TGTGCCAGCAGTGACGGAGGGGGCGTCGGGAACACCATATATTTT.

The rearrangement links TRBV6-5 to TRBJ2-4, with 7 bases aligning to TRBD1. Germline-derived CDR1 and CDR2 are MNHEY and SVGAGI. Unmatched junction bases numbered 10, after V lost 10 bases and J lost 7 bases. The CDR3 is 13 amino acids. Here the CDR3 DNA reads TGTGCCACCTCACAGGGGCCTGGGAACATTCAGTACTTC. Protein product: CATSQGPGNIQYF.

The rearrangement uses TRBV3-1 (or the pseudogene TRBV3-2) and TRBJ1-4, with no clear D. The CDR3 has 13 residues. Trimming left V 3 bases short and J 5 bases short, with 7 bases between. CDR1 and CDR2 (germline): LGHDT, YNNKEL (reference sequence). The CDR3 loop is CASSQRGNEKLFF. CDR3 DNA: TGTGCCAGCAGCCAGCGTGGGAATGAAAAACTGTTTTTT.

This sequence joins TRBV4-2 and TRBJ1-3; the D is unclear. There are 14 residues in the CDR3. Trimming removed 3 bases at V and 0 bases at J, with 6 bases between. Germline CDR1 LGHNA, CDR2 YNFKEQ. The CDR3 loop is CASSQVSSGNTIYF. The CDR3 DNA follows: TGTGCCAGCAGCCAGGTCAGCTCTGGAAACACCATATATTTT.

The CDR3 nucleotides are TGTGCCACCAGCAGGGCCAGCAATCAGCCCCAGCATTTT. This sequence encodes CATSRASNQPQHF. V gene TRBV15 combines with J gene TRBJ1-5; D ambiguous. The germline V gene encodes CDR1 LNHNV and CDR2 YYDKDF (reference sequence). The CDR3 length is 13 residues. V lost 3 bases, J lost 1 base, and 4 bases lay in between.

This clone appeared once. This chain connects TRBV4-3 to TRBJ2-5; 9 nucleotides line up with TRBD2. CDR3 length equals 14 residues. Germline CDR1 reads LGHNA; CDR2 reads YSLEER. V lost 4 bases and J lost 4; bases outside the gene matches: 4. The CDR3 DNA reads TGCGCCAGCAGCCTGACAGCGGGAGGAGAGACCCAGTACTTC. This codes for CASSLTAGGETQYF.

The chain carries TRBV11-3 and TRBJ2-7, with 7 positions matching TRBD1. V was clipped by 3 bases and J by 3 bases; unmatched bases: 5. Germline V gene sequence: CDR1 SGHNT, CDR2 YENEEA. There are 14 residues in the CDR3. The DNA of the CDR3 is TGTGCCAGCAGCTTCGACAGGGTTGGCTACGAGCAGTACTTC. It specifies CASSFDRVGYEQYF.

The rearrangement joins TRBV6-5 to TRBJ1-6; TRBD1 might be the D (6 bases). Germline-derived CDR1 and CDR2 are MNHEY and SVGAGI. CDR3 length: 15 residues. Trimming cost V 1 base and J 9 bases, with 13 bases left between them. The CDR3 DNA reads as TGTGCCAGCAGTTACTATCACAGGGATGTTTCACCCCTCCACTTT. Protein: CASSYYHRDVSPLHF.

This rearrangement joins TRBV27 to TRBJ1-5; D gene uncertain. This CDR3 spans 15 amino acids. The germline CDR1 and CDR2 sequences are MNHEY and SMNVEV (reference sequence). Between the trimmed V and J ends, which lost 3 bases and 0 bases, there was a span of 9 bases. The CDR3 loop reads CASSFTGNSNQPQHF. CDR3 DNA sequence: TGTGCCAGCAGTTTTACGGGGAATAGCAATCAGCCCCAGCATTTT.

V gene TRBV19 combines with J gene TRBJ2-7, with D possibly being TRBD1 or TRBD2 (5 bases each). V dropped 7 bases and J dropped 2 bases, with 12 bases sitting between them. Germline CDR1 reads LNHDA; CDR2 reads SQIVND (reference sequence). There are 13 residues in the CDR3. CDR3 DNA sequence: TGTGCCAGTACTGAGAGGGGAACCTACGAGCAGTACTTC. Its protein product is CASTERGTYEQYF.

The J gene is TRBJ2-3, the V gene TRBV7-6, with 8 bases lining up with TRBD1. The trim removed 10 bases at V and 6 bases at J, leaving 15 bases unmatched. This CDR3 region has 15 residues. Germline V gene sequence: CDR1 SGHVS, CDR2 FNYEAQ. The chain's CDR3 is CATQASQGAGDTQYF. The CDR3 nucleotides read TGTGCCACGCAAGCCAGTCAGGGGGCAGGGGATACGCAGTATTTT. The full variable domain, in which reference TRBV7-6 and TRBJ2-3 provide the parts outside the CDR3, is GAGVSQSPRYKVTKRGQDVALRCDPISGHVSLYWYRQALGQGPEFLTYFNYEAQQDKSGLPNDRFSAERPEGSISTLTIQRTEQRDSAMYRCATQASQGAGDTQYFGPGTRLTVL.